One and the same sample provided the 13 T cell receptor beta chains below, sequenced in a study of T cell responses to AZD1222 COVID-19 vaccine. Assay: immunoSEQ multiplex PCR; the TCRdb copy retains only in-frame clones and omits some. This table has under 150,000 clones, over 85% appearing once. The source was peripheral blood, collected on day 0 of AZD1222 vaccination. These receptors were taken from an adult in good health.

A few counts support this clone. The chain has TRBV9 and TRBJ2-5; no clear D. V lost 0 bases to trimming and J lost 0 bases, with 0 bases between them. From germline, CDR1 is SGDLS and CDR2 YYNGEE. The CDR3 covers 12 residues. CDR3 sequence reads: CASSVDQETQYF. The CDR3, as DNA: TGTGCCAGCAGCGTAGACCAAGAGACCCAGTACTTC. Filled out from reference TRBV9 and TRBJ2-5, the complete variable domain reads DSGVTQTPKHLITATGQRVTLRCSPRSGDLSVYWYQQSLDQGLQFLIQYYNGEERAKGNILERFSAQQFPDLHSELNLSSLELGDSALYFCASSVDQETQYFGPGTRLLVL.

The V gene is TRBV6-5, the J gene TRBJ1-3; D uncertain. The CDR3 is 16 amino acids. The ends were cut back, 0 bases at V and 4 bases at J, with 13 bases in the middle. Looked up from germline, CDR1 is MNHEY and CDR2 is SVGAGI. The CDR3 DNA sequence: TGTGCCAGCAGTTACTCTGAGGCAGCCGGAGGAAACACCATATATTTT. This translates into CASSYSEAAGGNTIYF.

The chain's CDR3 is CASSPPNRGWTEAFF. The CDR3 DNA reads as TGTGCCAGCTCACCACCGAACAGGGGTTGGACTGAAGCTTTCTTT. The J gene is TRBJ1-1, the V gene TRBV18; 7 bases fit TRBD1. J gave up 5 bases and V 0 bases, and 6 bases lay outside the gene matches. Per the germline V gene, CDR1 is KGHSH and CDR2 is LQKENI. The CDR3 length is 15 residues.

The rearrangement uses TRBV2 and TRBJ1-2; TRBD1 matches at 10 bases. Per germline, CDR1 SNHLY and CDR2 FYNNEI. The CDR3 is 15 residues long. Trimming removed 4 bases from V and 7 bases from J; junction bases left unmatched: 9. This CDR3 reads CASSAGAGTGAGYTF. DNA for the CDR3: TGTGCCAGCAGTGCCGGAGCCGGGACAGGGGCTGGCTACACCTTC.

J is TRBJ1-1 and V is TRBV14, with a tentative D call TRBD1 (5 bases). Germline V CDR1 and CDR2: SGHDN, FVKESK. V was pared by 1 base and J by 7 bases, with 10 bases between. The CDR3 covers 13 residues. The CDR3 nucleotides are TGTGCCAGCAGCCAAGTAGGTAGGGGTGAAGCTTTCTTT. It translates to CASSQVGRGEAFF.

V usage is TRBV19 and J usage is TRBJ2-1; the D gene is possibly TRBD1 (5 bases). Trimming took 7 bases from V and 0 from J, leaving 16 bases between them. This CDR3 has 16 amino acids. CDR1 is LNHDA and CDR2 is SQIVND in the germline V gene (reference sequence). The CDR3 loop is CASKVQPTASYNEQFF. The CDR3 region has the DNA TGTGCCAGTAAAGTCCAACCGACAGCCTCCTACAATGAGCAGTTCTTC. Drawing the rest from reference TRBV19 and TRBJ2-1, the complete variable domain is DGGITQSPKYLFRKEGQNVTLSCEQNLNHDAMYWYRQDPGQGLRLIYYSQIVNDFQKGDIAEGYSVSREKKESFPLTVTSAQKNPTAFYLCASKVQPTASYNEQFFGPGTRLTVL.

The CDR3 sequence: CASSHGGETEAFF. The CDR3 DNA reads TGTGCCAGCAGTCATGGAGGGGAAACTGAAGCTTTCTTT. The J gene is TRBJ1-1, the V gene TRBV6-6; possibly TRBD1 for D (5 bases). The CDR3 runs 13 residues. Germline V lookup: CDR1 MNHNY, CDR2 SVGAGI (reference sequence). Trimming cost V 5 bases and J 5 bases, with 12 bases left between them.

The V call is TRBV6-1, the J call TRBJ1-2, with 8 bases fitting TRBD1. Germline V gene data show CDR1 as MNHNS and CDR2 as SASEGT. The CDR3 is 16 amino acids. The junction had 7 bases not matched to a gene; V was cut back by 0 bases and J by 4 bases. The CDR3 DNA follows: TGTGCCAGCAGTGAAGCGGTAGGGACAGGTCCCTATGGCTACACCTTC. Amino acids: CASSEAVGTGPYGYTF.

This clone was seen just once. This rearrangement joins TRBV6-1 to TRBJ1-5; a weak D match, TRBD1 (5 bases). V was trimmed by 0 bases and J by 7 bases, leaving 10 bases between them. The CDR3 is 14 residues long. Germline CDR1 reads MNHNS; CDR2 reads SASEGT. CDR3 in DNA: TGTGCCAGCAGTGAAGCGAGGGGCGGGCAGCCCCAGCATTTT. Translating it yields CASSEARGGQPQHF.

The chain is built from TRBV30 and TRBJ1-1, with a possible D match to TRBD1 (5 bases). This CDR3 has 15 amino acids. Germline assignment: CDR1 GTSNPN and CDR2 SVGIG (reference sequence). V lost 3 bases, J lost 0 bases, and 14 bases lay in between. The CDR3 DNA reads TGTGCCTGGAGGCAGGGATCAGAAATGAACACTGAAGCTTTCTTT. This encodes CAWRQGSEMNTEAFF.

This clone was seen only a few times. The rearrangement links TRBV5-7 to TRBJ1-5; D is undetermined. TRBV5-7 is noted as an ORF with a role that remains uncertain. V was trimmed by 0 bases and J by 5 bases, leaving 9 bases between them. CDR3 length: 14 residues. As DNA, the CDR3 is TGTGCCAGCAGCTTGGTGTCACCTCATCAGCCCCAGCATTTT. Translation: CASSLVSPHQPQHF.

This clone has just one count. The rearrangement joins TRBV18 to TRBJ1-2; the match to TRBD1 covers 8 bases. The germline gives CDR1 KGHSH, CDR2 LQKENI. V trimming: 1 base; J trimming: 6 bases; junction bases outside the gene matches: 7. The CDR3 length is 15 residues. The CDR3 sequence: CASSPLKDRVDGYTF. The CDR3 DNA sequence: TGTGCCAGCTCACCACTTAAGGACAGGGTGGATGGCTACACCTTC.

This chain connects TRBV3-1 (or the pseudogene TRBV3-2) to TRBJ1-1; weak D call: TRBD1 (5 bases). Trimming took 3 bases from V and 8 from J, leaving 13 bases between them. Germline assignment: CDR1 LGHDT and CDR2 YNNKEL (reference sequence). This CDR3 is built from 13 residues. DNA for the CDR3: TGTGCCAGCAGCCATCAGGGAAGGGCCGAAGCTTTCTTT. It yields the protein CASSHQGRAEAFF.